The 24 T cell receptor beta chains below come from one sample, sequenced in a study of T-cell memory formation after mild COVID-19. TCRdb re-called the 5' RACE reads with MiXCR, one entry per CDR3 protein. The sample lists approximately 200,000 distinct CDR3 sequences, more than 15% occurring once. Sequenced sample: PBMCs or a T cell subset sorted from them (not recorded which). The receptors stem from an adult woman who had mild COVID-19 (a few samples of this study predate the infection). Cell type and time point are not known.

The V and J genes are TRBV6-2 or TRBV6-3 and TRBJ2-1; TRBD2 matches at 13 bases. Germline V gene data show CDR1 as MNHEY and CDR2 as SVGEGT. The CDR3 consists of 17 residues. V trimming: 7 bases; J trimming: 3 bases; junction bases outside the gene matches: 9. CDR3 DNA sequence: TGTGCCAGCACCCGCACCCGGACTAGCGGGAGCTACAATGAGCAGTTCTTC. Translation gives CASTRTRTSGSYNEQFF.

This clonotype has more than one count but fewer than ten. V and J are TRBV7-3 and TRBJ2-3, with D uncertain. The V and J ends lost 4 bases and 6 bases respectively, with 17 bases between them. Germline V gives CDR1 SGHTA, CDR2 FQGTGA. The CDR3 consists of 15 residues. CDR3 in DNA: TGTGCCAGCAGCTCTCTAGTAGGTCGGGCTGATACGCAGTATTTT. Translated, it gives CASSSLVGRADTQYF.

CDR3 sequence: CASSQGLGDEKLFF. The CDR3 DNA sequence: TGCGCCAGCAGCCAAGGGCTGGGCGATGAAAAACTGTTTTTT. V and J are TRBV4-3 and TRBJ1-4; D remains unclear. Germline V gives CDR1 LGHNA, CDR2 YSLEER. The CDR3 consists of 14 residues. With 1 base removed from V and 6 bases from J, the gap between germline ends came to 9 bases.

The chain has TRBV5-1 and TRBJ2-2; D remains ambiguous. CDR1 SGHRS and CDR2 YFSETQ come from the germline V gene. Between the trimmed V and J ends, which lost 6 bases and 6 bases, there was a span of 12 bases. The CDR3 has 13 amino acids. CDR3 region: CASTSSRAGELFF. Written as DNA, the CDR3 is TGCGCCAGCACTTCCTCTAGAGCCGGGGAGCTGTTTTTT.

The chain links TRBV7-2 to TRBJ2-5; D unresolved. Germline assignment: CDR1 SGHTA and CDR2 FQGNSA. V was pared by 1 base and J by 3 bases, with 9 bases between. CDR3 length equals 14 residues. Written as DNA, the CDR3 is TGTGCCAGCAGCTTAGGACGGCCTAAAGAGACCCAGTACTTC. Its protein is CASSLGRPKETQYF.

This clonotype was found a few times. The rearrangement uses TRBV21-1 and TRBJ2-2; TRBD1 was called by the table and not checked on the DNA. TRBV21-1 counts as a pseudogene. This CDR3 contains 21 residues. As DNA, the CDR3 is TGTGCCAGCAGCAAAGCGCACGGGGGAAAGAGACAGGGGGCAATCACCGGGGAGCTGTTTTTT. It specifies CASSKAHGGKRQGAITGELFF.

The genes are TRBV6-2 or TRBV6-3 and TRBJ2-7; D is undetermined. This CDR3 has 12 amino acids. CDR1 MNHEY and CDR2 SVGEGT come from the germline V gene. V gave up 8 bases and J gave up 2 bases, with 10 bases separating them. The CDR3 protein is CASRTTPYEQYF. CDR3 DNA sequence: TGTGCCAGCCGAACGACCCCCTACGAGCAGTACTTC.

The chain employs TRBV7-8 and TRBJ2-2; unclear D gene. CDR1 is SGHVS and CDR2 is FQNEAQ in the germline V gene. Trimming stripped 1 base from V and 0 bases from J, with 9 bases between. CDR3 length: 16 residues. The CDR3 DNA reads as TGTGCCAGCAGCTTAGTAGGATTAGCGAACACCGGGGAGCTGTTTTTT. Protein product: CASSLVGLANTGELFF.

This clonotype has a handful of counts. The genes are TRBV3-2 and TRBJ1-1; the D call of TRBD1 is as the table states it, not checked on the DNA. TRBV3-2 is a known pseudogene. CDR3 length equals 14 residues. The CDR3 here is CASRYTDSQKEAFF. The CDR3 region has the DNA TGTGCCAGCAGGTATACTGACAGTCAAAAGGAAGCTTTCTTT.

The chain recombines TRBV4-2 with TRBJ2-1; TRBD2 agrees at 7 bases. Per the germline V gene, CDR1 is LGHNA and CDR2 is YNFKEQ. The CDR3 extends over 15 amino acids. Trimming at V came to 3 bases and at J to 7 bases, leaving 9 bases not matched to a gene. The CDR3 loop is CASSQWGGEGNEQFF. DNA of the CDR3: TGTGCCAGCAGCCAGTGGGGGGGAGAGGGGAATGAGCAGTTCTTC.

This clonotype was observed a few times. This chain links TRBV10-3 with TRBJ2-5; D remains unclear. CDR3 size: 13 residues. CDR1 is ENHRY, CDR2 SYGVKD, per germline. Between the trimmed V and J ends, which lost 0 bases and 5 bases, there was a span of 7 bases. CDR3 sequence (DNA): TGTGCCATCAGTGAGTCGGGTGGGGAGACCCAGTACTTC. Its protein product is CAISESGGETQYF.

In this sample, this clonotype turned up a few times. The chain employs TRBV2 and TRBJ1-5; 12 nucleotides match TRBD1. Germline V gives CDR1 SNHLY, CDR2 FYNNEI. The CDR3 spans 15 residues. Trimming removed 11 bases from V and 4 bases from J; junction bases left unmatched: 9. CDR3: CASSGQGAGNQPQHF. The CDR3 bases are TGTGCCTCCTCGGGACAGGGGGCAGGAAATCAGCCCCAGCATTTT. Combining the CDR3 with reference TRBV2 and TRBJ1-5 gives the whole variable domain EPEVTQTPSHQVTQMGQEVILRCVPISNHLYFYWYRQILGQKVEFLVSFYNNEISEKSEIFDDQFSVERPDGSNFTLKIRSTKLEDSAMYFCASSGQGAGNQPQHFGDGTRLSIL.

This clonotype was counted a few times. The chain combines TRBV12-3 or TRBV12-4 with TRBJ1-2; 10 nucleotides match TRBD1. After removal of 5 bases from V and 3 bases from J, the junction contained 3 bases not matched to a gene. This CDR3 is 14 amino acids long. CDR3 in amino acids: CASSPGTGDYGYTF. The CDR3, as DNA: TGTGCCAGCAGTCCAGGGACAGGGGACTATGGCTACACCTTC.

A few counts support this clonotype. The chain employs TRBV20-1 and TRBJ2-2; a weak D match, TRBD1 (5 bases). V shed 3 bases and J shed 6 bases, with 26 bases lying between them. The CDR3 spans 18 residues. Germline-derived CDR1 and CDR2 are DFQATT and SNEGSKA (reference sequence). For the CDR3, the DNA is TGCAGTGCTAGCCCGCCTATGGGGCTTCGGATGATCGCCGGGGAGCTGTTTTTT. As protein: CSASPPMGLRMIAGELFF.

This clonotype was seen many times. This chain joins TRBV18 and TRBJ1-3, with 11 bases fitting TRBD1. Trimming took 3 bases from V and 0 from J; bases not matched to a gene: 4. The CDR3 runs to 17 residues. Per the germline V gene, CDR1 is KGHSH and CDR2 is LQKENI. CDR3 residues: CASSPGQGVISGNTIYF. As DNA, the CDR3 is TGTGCCAGCTCACCGGGACAGGGGGTTATCTCTGGAAACACCATATATTTT. Drawing the rest from reference TRBV18 and TRBJ1-3, the complete variable domain is NAGVMQNPRHLVRRRGQEARLRCSPMKGHSHVYWYRQLPEEGLKFMVYLQKENIIDESGMPKERFSAEFPKEGPSILRIQQVVRGDSAAYFCASSPGQGVISGNTIYFGEGSWLTVV.

The CDR3 sequence is CASQPLTSGGSSYNEQFF. The CDR3 DNA reads as TGTGCCAGCCAACCCCTGACTAGCGGGGGGAGCTCCTACAATGAGCAGTTCTTC. J is TRBJ2-1 and V is TRBV4-2; the match to TRBD2 covers 13 bases. V shed 8 bases, J shed 0 bases, and the junction held 10 bases outside the gene matches. The length of the CDR3 is 18 residues. Germline CDR1 is LGHNA and CDR2 is YNFKEQ.

The rearrangement links TRBV7-3 to TRBJ1-1; D is unclear. The V end was cut by 4 bases, the J end by 6 bases, with 9 bases between. This CDR3 has 12 amino acids. From germline, CDR1 is SGHTA and CDR2 FQGTGA. CDR3 sequence: CASSWRRAEAFF. CDR3 sequence (DNA): TGTGCCAGCAGCTGGCGACGGGCTGAAGCTTTCTTT. Complete variable domain (other parts from reference TRBV7-3 and TRBJ1-1): GAGVSQTPSNKVTEKGKYVELRCDPISGHTALYWYRQSLGQGPEFLIYFQGTGAADDSGLPNDRFFAVRPEGSVSTLKIQRTERGDSAVYLCASSWRRAEAFFGQGTRLTVV.

The chain links TRBV9 to TRBJ2-7; possibly TRBD1 for D (7 bases). The germline V gene has CDR1 SGDLS and CDR2 YYNGEE. The CDR3 length is 16 residues. V lost 4 bases and J 1 base, leaving 18 bases between the germline ends. The CDR3: CASSPGGTARSYEQYF. The CDR3 coding sequence is TGTGCCAGCAGCCCAGGGGGGACCGCCCGATCCTACGAGCAGTACTTC.

This rearrangement joins TRBV7-9 to TRBJ1-2, with TRBD1 matching over 7 bases. Germline CDR1 and CDR2: SEHNR and FQNEAQ (reference sequence). This CDR3 spans 13 amino acids. The J segment lost 6 bases and the V segment lost 4 bases, leaving 5 bases of the junction unmatched. CDR3 sequence: CASSYGTADGYTF. DNA of the CDR3: TGTGCCAGCAGCTACGGGACAGCGGATGGCTACACCTTC.

This clonotype was detected a few times. The chain uses TRBV5-5 and TRBJ2-7, with D maybe TRBD1 (5 bases). Germline-derived CDR1 and CDR2 are SGHKS and YYEKEE (reference sequence). The CDR3 has 15 residues. The V end was cut by 0 bases, the J end by 1 base, with 11 bases between. The CDR3 loop reads CASSLEISGSYEQYF. CDR3 bases: TGTGCCAGCAGCTTGGAGATTTCAGGGTCCTACGAGCAGTACTTC.

This clonotype was seen only a few times. The rearrangement links TRBV5-1 to TRBJ1-1; 8 nucleotides agree with TRBD1. With V trimmed by 5 bases and J by 1 base, 1 base remained unmatched. The CDR3 spans 13 residues. The germline V gene encodes CDR1 SGHRS and CDR2 YFSETQ. In DNA form, the CDR3 reads TGCGCCAGCAGGGGGACAGGGAACACTGAAGCTTTCTTT. Amino acid sequence: CASRGTGNTEAFF.

The V gene is TRBV6-5, the J gene TRBJ1-5, with 9 bases identical to TRBD1. V trimming: 6 bases; J trimming: 4 bases; junction bases outside the gene matches: 7. The germline V gene has CDR1 MNHEY and CDR2 SVGAGI. The CDR3 runs to 15 residues. The CDR3 DNA reads TGTGCCAGCAGACCGGACAGGGGCGCAAATCAGCCCCAGCATTTT. Protein product: CASRPDRGANQPQHF.

The chain combines TRBV6-4 with TRBJ1-1; TRBD1 aligns across 9 bases. The germline V gene encodes CDR1 MRHNA and CDR2 SNTAGT. CDR3 length: 15 residues. Unmatched junction bases numbered 5, after V lost 6 bases and J lost 0 bases. The DNA of the CDR3 is TGTGCCAGCAGCACCGGGACAGGGTTGAACACTGAAGCTTTCTTT. Encoded protein: CASSTGTGLNTEAFF.

This clonotype was detected ten times or more. The chain has TRBV30 and TRBJ2-7; weak D call: TRBD1 (6 bases). V gave up 6 bases and J gave up 2 bases, with 14 bases separating them. From germline, CDR1 is GTSNPN and CDR2 SVGIG (reference sequence). The CDR3 loop spans 13 amino acids. The CDR3 region is CACGMDRPYEQYF. DNA of the CDR3: TGTGCCTGCGGGATGGACAGACCCTACGAGCAGTACTTC.